The 18 T cell receptor beta chains listed next were all sequenced from one sample in a study of CD8+ T cells in alopecia areata. The sequencing template was cDNA reverse transcribed from extracted RNA. The method was immunoSEQ multiplex PCR; TCRdb's version includes in-frame clones alone and lacks a portion of them. The sample records more than 95,000 clones, about three fifths being singletons. This sample's treatment: oral pan-JAK inhibitor, 5-10 mg twice daily. Sequences were derived from CD8+ T cells sorted from blood, sampled at week 4, from a patient treated with tofacitinib. These receptors came from a human donor with alopecia areata.

The chain has TRBV5-6 and TRBJ1-2, with 7 positions matching TRBD1. Per the germline V gene, CDR1 is SGHDT and CDR2 is YYEEEE. The CDR3 runs 14 residues. V trimming: 3 bases; J trimming: 5 bases; junction bases outside the gene matches: 7. CDR3 nucleotides: TGTGCCAGCAGCTCGACAGGGAGTGCATATGGCTACACCTTC. Residues: CASSSTGSAYGYTF.

The chain couples TRBV20-1 to TRBJ2-1; D gene ambiguous. The germline gives CDR1 DFQATT, CDR2 SNEGSKA (reference sequence). The V end was cut by 5 bases, the J end by 5 bases, with 7 bases between. The CDR3 has 11 amino acids. In nucleotides, the CDR3 is TGCAGTGCTGGATGGGACAATGAGCAGTTCTTC. Residues: CSAGWDNEQFF.

CDR3 nucleotide sequence: TGTGCCAGCAATGACAACACCTACGAGCAGTACTTC. Translated: CASNDNTYEQYF. This chain connects TRBV28 to TRBJ2-7; unclear D gene. Trimming took off 7 bases at V and 2 bases at J, with 9 bases between the two ends. Per germline, CDR1 MDHEN and CDR2 SYDVKM. This CDR3 is 12 amino acids long.

The chain uses TRBV5-6 and TRBJ1-1, with D unresolved. The CDR3 consists of 11 residues. The germline V and J ends were trimmed by 1 base and 7 bases, with 5 bases remaining between them. Per the germline V gene, CDR1 is SGHDT and CDR2 is YYEEEE. Here the CDR3 DNA reads TGTGCCAGCAGCTTGATCGGTGAAGCTTTCTTT. Protein: CASSLIGEAFF.

This clone was seen a few times. This chain uses TRBV7-9 with TRBJ2-1; unclear D gene. Germline V CDR1 and CDR2: SEHNR, FQNEAQ (reference sequence). The CDR3 loop spans 15 amino acids. The V end was cut by 1 base, the J end by 5 bases, with 12 bases between. CDR3 protein: CASSLGPNTNNEQFF. CDR3 sequence (DNA): TGTGCCAGCAGCTTAGGTCCCAATACAAACAATGAGCAGTTCTTC.

The sample holds one count of this clone. This chain links TRBV19 with TRBJ2-7, with 7 bases matching TRBD1. The ends lost 3 bases at V and 2 bases at J; junction bases unmatched: 4. Per the germline V gene, CDR1 is LNHDA and CDR2 is SQIVND (reference sequence). The length of the CDR3 is 14 residues. CDR3 sequence: CASSIITGAYEQYF. The CDR3 nucleotides are TGTGCCAGTAGTATTATTACAGGGGCCTACGAGCAGTACTTC.

This clone was seen only a few times. The V gene is TRBV29-1, the J gene TRBJ2-7, with D perhaps matching TRBD1 (5 bases). V shed 6 bases and J shed 3 bases, with 12 bases lying between them. The CDR3 consists of 12 residues. Germline CDR1 reads SQVTM; CDR2 reads ANQGSEA. CDR3 residues: CSVTSQGYEQYF. CDR3 nucleotide sequence: TGCAGCGTCACCTCCCAGGGCTACGAGCAGTACTTC.

A note on this clone: The junction does not match germline at one end; this may be a read error. The J gene is TRBJ2-1, the V gene TRBV7-2, with unresolved D. This CDR3 spans 8 amino acids. Germline V gives CDR1 SGHTA, CDR2 FQGNSA. The CDR3 sequence is CASSLLLF. The CDR3 nucleotides are TGTGCCAGCAGTCTCCTCCTCTTC. Combining the CDR3 with reference TRBV7-2 and TRBJ2-1 gives the whole variable domain GAGVSQSPSNKVTEKGKDVELRCDPISGHTALYWYRQSLGQGLEFLIYFQGNSAPDKSGLPSDRFSAERTGGSVSTLTIQRTQQEDSAVYLCASSLLLFGPGTRLTVL.

The chain employs TRBV30 and TRBJ1-5, with TRBD1 as a possible D gene (6 bases). V lost 1 base and J 3 bases, leaving 7 bases between the germline ends. CDR1 is GTSNPN, CDR2 SVGIG, per germline (reference sequence). There are 13 residues in the CDR3. The CDR3 here is CAWSGDINQPQHF. In DNA form, the CDR3 reads TGTGCCTGGAGTGGGGACATCAATCAGCCCCAGCATTTT.

This chain connects TRBV6-5 to TRBJ1-2; D not certain. Germline V gene sequence: CDR1 MNHEY, CDR2 SVGAGI. Trimming removed 6 bases from V and 2 bases from J, with 10 bases in between. The CDR3 has 13 residues. CDR3 nucleotides: TGTGCCAGCAGCCCCGGGAGCAACTATGGCTACACCTTC. Its translation: CASSPGSNYGYTF.

This chain connects TRBV7-2 to TRBJ2-3; D is undetermined. Trimming removed 5 bases from V and 0 bases from J, with 18 bases in between. Looked up from germline, CDR1 is SGHTA and CDR2 is FQGNSA. The CDR3 has 17 amino acids. This CDR3 reads CASSPVVAVWSTDTQYF. The DNA of the CDR3 is TGTGCCAGCAGCCCCGTAGTAGCAGTATGGAGCACAGATACGCAGTATTTT.

The genes are TRBV29-1 and TRBJ2-1; TRBD1 agrees at 9 bases. Germline V lookup: CDR1 SQVTM, CDR2 ANQGSEA. The junction had 12 bases not matched to a gene; V was cut back by 0 bases and J by 6 bases. The CDR3 loop spans 17 amino acids. CDR3 amino acids: CSVEDVLDRGSANEQFF. The CDR3 nucleotides read TGCAGCGTTGAAGACGTCCTCGACAGGGGGTCCGCCAATGAGCAGTTCTTC.

Only one count was recorded for this clone. The chain couples TRBV28 to TRBJ2-7; D possibly uses TRBD1 or TRBD2 (5 bases each). The germline V gene encodes CDR1 MDHEN and CDR2 SYDVKM. Trimming pared 1 base from V and 6 bases from J, leaving 7 bases between. CDR3 length: 12 residues. The chain's CDR3 is CASSLSGTEQYF. The CDR3 DNA reads TGTGCCAGCAGTTTATCAGGGACCGAGCAGTACTTC.

This clone has just a few counts. The V call is TRBV29-1, the J call TRBJ2-2; D call uncertain. The CDR3 loop spans 13 amino acids. V lost 3 bases to trimming and J lost 2 bases, with 7 bases between them. CDR1 SQVTM and CDR2 ANQGSEA come from the germline V gene. The CDR3 protein is CSVDERNTGELFF. As DNA, the CDR3 is TGCAGCGTTGATGAGAGAAACACCGGGGAGCTGTTTTTT.

The sample holds a few counts of this clone. The rearrangement joins TRBV11-2 to TRBJ2-2; no firm D call. The V end lost 7 bases, the J end lost 6 bases, and 6 bases lay between the germline ends. This CDR3 has 11 amino acids. CDR1 and CDR2 from the germline V gene are SGHAT and FQNNGV. The CDR3 DNA follows: TGTGCCAGCAACAAGGCCGGGGAGCTGTTTTTT. This gives the protein CASNKAGELFF. Based on the CDR3 plus reference TRBV11-2 and TRBJ2-2, the full variable domain is EAGVAQSPRYKIIEKRQSVAFWCNPISGHATLYWYQQILGQGPKLLIQFQNNGVVDDSQLPKDRFSAERLKGVDSTLKIQPAKLEDSAVYLCASNKAGELFFGEGSRLTVL.

CDR3 nucleotide sequence: TGTGCCAGCAGCCCCTCAGGGGTGGAGGATGGCTACACCTTC. This gives the protein CASSPSGVEDGYTF. The chain uses TRBV9 and TRBJ1-2, with D perhaps TRBD1 (6 bases). This CDR3 region has 14 residues. In germline, CDR1 is SGDLS, CDR2 YYNGEE. The V gene lost 4 bases and the J gene lost 6 bases, with 16 bases spanning the gap. Full variable domain (missing parts from reference TRBV9 and TRBJ1-2): DSGVTQTPKHLITATGQRVTLRCSPRSGDLSVYWYQQSLDQGLQFLIQYYNGEERAKGNILERFSAQQFPDLHSELNLSSLELGDSALYFCASSPSGVEDGYTFGSGTRLTVV.

This clone occurred many times. V usage is TRBV7-9 and J usage is TRBJ1-2; D call uncertain. Trimming stripped 6 bases from V and 3 bases from J, with 17 bases between. The CDR3 runs 15 residues. CDR1 and CDR2 (germline): SEHNR, FQNEAQ (reference sequence). CDR3 sequence reads: CASSSRENRYYGYTF. The CDR3 nucleotides are TGTGCCAGCAGTTCCCGTGAGAATCGGTACTATGGCTACACCTTC.

In DNA, the CDR3 is TGTGCCACCAGCAGGAAATACGCCTTTTCCGGGACTATAAACCCGTTTTTT. This translates into CATSRKYAFSGTINPFF. V is TRBV15 and J is TRBJ2-2; 7 bases map to TRBD2. Looked up from germline, CDR1 is LNHNV and CDR2 is YYDKDF (reference sequence). J was trimmed by 16 bases and V by 3 bases; bases with no gene match: 23. There are 17 residues in the CDR3.